These T cell receptor beta chains were read from a single sample in a study of shared clonotypes between healthy human individuals. The table came from immunoSEQ multiplex PCR; TCRdb's copy has only in-frame clones and leaves some out. In the table there are about 680,000 clones, under 95% of which are singletons. Sequencing input: naive CD8+ T cells sorted from blood. Receptors were obtained from a man aged 25 to 45 in good health. CDR3s include the opening cysteine and the closing phenylalanine or tryptophan. D genes are given only for firm matches. The listing skips clone size in some rows; elsewhere it reads once, few, many or a size class.

V: TRBV11-2
D: TRBD2
J: TRBJ2-7
size: .
DNA: TGTGCCAGCAGCGCGGCGGGCGGACTAGCGGTAACCTACGAGCAGTACTTC
CDR3: CASSAAGGLAVTYEQYF

V: TRBV27
D: TRBD2
J: TRBJ2-7
size: .
DNA: TGTGCCAGCAGTCGGACTAGCGGAAACTACGAGCAGTACTTC
CDR3: CASSRTSGNYEQYF

V: TRBV27
D: .
J: TRBJ2-1
size: .
DNA: TGTGCCAGCAGTTGGCGAAGGTATAAAAATGAGCAGTTCTTC
CDR3: CASSWRRYKNEQFF

V: TRBV29-1
D: TRBD2
J: TRBJ2-3
size: .
DNA: TGCAGCCTGCGGGCGGGAGGGCCGGATACGCAGTATTTT
CDR3: CSLRAGGPDTQYF

V: TRBV28
D: .
J: TRBJ2-7
size: .
DNA: TGTGCCAGCAGTTATAGGTTGAGCTACGAGCAGTACTTC
CDR3: CASSYRLSYEQYF

V: TRBV27
D: TRBD1
J: TRBJ2-7
size: .
DNA: TGTGCCAGCAGTTTATGGGACAGGGCCTACGAGCAGTACTTC
CDR3: CASSLWDRAYEQYF

V: TRBV2
D: .
J: TRBJ2-3
size: few
DNA: TGTGCCAGCAGTGATTACTCCACAGATACGCAGTATTTT
CDR3: CASSDYSTDTQYF

V: TRBV30
D: .
J: TRBJ2-2
size: .
DNA: TGTGCCTGGAGCGCTGTAGGCGGATCGAACACCGGGGAGCTGTTTTTT
CDR3: CAWSAVGGSNTGELFF

V: TRBV27
D: .
J: TRBJ2-1
size: once
DNA: TGTGCCAGCAGTTTCTGGCGGGCTTACAATGAGCAGTTCTTC
CDR3: CASSFWRAYNEQFF

V: TRBV6-6
D: .
J: TRBJ2-1
size: .
DNA: TGTGCCAGCAGTTACTCGAGTAGCTTGGGTGAGCAGTTCTTC
CDR3: CASSYSSSLGEQFF

V: TRBV6-6
D: .
J: TRBJ1-2
size: once
DNA: TGTGCCAGCACCGTCAGGGCGGAGTACTATGGTGGCTACACCTTC
CDR3: CASTVRAEYYGGYTF

V: TRBV28
D: TRBD2
J: TRBJ2-1
size: .
DNA: TGTGCCAGCAGTTCCCCTAGCGGGAGAGGGGGAGATGAGCAGTTCTTC
CDR3: CASSSPSGRGGDEQFF

V: TRBV4-1
D: .
J: TRBJ2-2
size: once
DNA: TGCGCCAGCAGCCAATTAGGGGGCACCGGGGAGCTGTTTTTT
CDR3: CASSQLGGTGELFF

V: TRBV7-9
D: TRBD2
J: TRBJ2-4
size: once
DNA: TGTGCCAGCAGCTTAGCAGGGAGCGGGGAAAACATTCAGTACTTC
CDR3: CASSLAGSGENIQYF

V: TRBV4-3
D: .
J: TRBJ2-3
size: .
DNA: TGCGCCAGCAGCCAAGCCCTCGGAGGGTCCTCAGATACGCAGTATTTT
CDR3: CASSQALGGSSDTQYF

V: TRBV7-3
D: TRBD1
J: TRBJ1-4
size: .
DNA: TGTGCCAGCAGCTTAAGTCCCACAGGGGGACTCGGATCTGTGGATGAAAAACTGTTTTTT
CDR3: CASSLSPTGGLGSVDEKLFF

V: TRBV2
D: .
J: TRBJ1-3
size: .
DNA: TGTGCCAGCCTAACTCGGGGCTACACCATATATTTT
CDR3: CASLTRGYTIYF

V: TRBV18
D: .
J: TRBJ1-4
size: .
DNA: TGTGCCAGCTCACCCACCTTCGGTAATGAAAAACTGTTTTTT
CDR3: CASSPTFGNEKLFF

V: TRBV27
D: TRBD2
J: TRBJ2-2
size: .
DNA: TGTGCCAGCTGCGGACTAGCGGGAGACACCGGGGAGCTGTTTTTT
CDR3: CASCGLAGDTGELFF

V: TRBV5-1
D: TRBD1
J: TRBJ2-1
size: .
DNA: TGCGCCAGCAGCTTGGTACAGGGGTCCTACAATGAGCAGTTCTTC
CDR3: CASSLVQGSYNEQFF

V: TRBV2
D: .
J: TRBJ2-7
size: .
DNA: TGTGCCAGCAGTGAAGCCAGTTCCTACGAGCAGTACTTC
CDR3: CASSEASSYEQYF

V: TRBV19
D: .
J: TRBJ2-7
size: .
DNA: TGTGCCAGTAGTTTAGTGAGCTCCTACGAGCAGTACTTC
CDR3: CASSLVSSYEQYF

V: TRBV9
D: .
J: TRBJ2-4
size: .
DNA: TGTGCCAGCAGCTCAAGTAGGGACATTCAGTACTTC
CDR3: CASSSSRDIQYF

V: TRBV29-1
D: TRBD2
J: TRBJ2-3
size: .
DNA: TGCAGCGTTGAGGGTCCAGGAGGGAGGGAAGTGAGCACAGATACGCAGTATTTT
CDR3: CSVEGPGGREVSTDTQYF

V: TRBV29-1
D: TRBD1
J: TRBJ2-1
size: .
DNA: TGCAGCGTTGTGTCAGGGGGCAGCTCCTACAATGAGCAGTTCTTC
CDR3: CSVVSGGSSYNEQFF

V: TRBV18
D: TRBD1
J: TRBJ2-3
size: .
DNA: TGTGCCAGCTCACCCGGGACAGGGCCAGATACGCAGTATTTT
CDR3: CASSPGTGPDTQYF

V: TRBV5-8
D: .
J: TRBJ1-2
size: .
DNA: TGTGCCAGCAGCCACCGTGAATTTAACTATGGCTACACCTTC
CDR3: CASSHREFNYGYTF

V: TRBV5-5
D: .
J: TRBJ1-2
size: few
DNA: TGTGCCAGCAGCTTGGTTGACAGTGCCCATGGCTACACCTTC
CDR3: CASSLVDSAHGYTF

V: TRBV7-9
D: .
J: TRBJ2-1
size: .
DNA: TGTGCCAGCAGCCCGAGGGACATCTACAATGAGCAGTTCTTC
CDR3: CASSPRDIYNEQFF

V: TRBV29-1
D: .
J: TRBJ2-1
size: .
DNA: TGCAGCGTTGAAGCCCTCGCCTTGGGGTCCTACAATGAGCAGTTCTTC
CDR3: CSVEALALGSYNEQFF

V: TRBV6-5
D: .
J: TRBJ2-2
size: .
DNA: TGTGCCAGCAGTTTCCTCCACAGCTCCGGGGAGCTGTTTTTT
CDR3: CASSFLHSSGELFF

V: TRBV4-1
D: .
J: TRBJ1-1
size: .
DNA: TGCGCCAGCAGCCAAGAATCGGTTCTCGGGGACACTGAAGCTTTCTTT
CDR3: CASSQESVLGDTEAFF

V: TRBV5-6
D: .
J: TRBJ1-1
size: .
DNA: TGTGCCAGCAGCTTGGAGTCGTCGCTGGAAGCTTTCTTT
CDR3: CASSLESSLEAFF

V: TRBV6-1
D: TRBD1
J: TRBJ2-7
size: .
DNA: TGTGCCAGCAGTGATCGAACAGGGGAAGTTTCCTACGAGCAGTACTTC
CDR3: CASSDRTGEVSYEQYF

V: TRBV11-2
D: .
J: TRBJ2-2
size: .
DNA: TGTGCCAGCAGCCCACTGGACAGTGTAAACACCGGGGAGCTGTTTTTT
CDR3: CASSPLDSVNTGELFF

V: TRBV5-4
D: .
J: TRBJ2-2
size: .
DNA: TGTGCCAGCAGCTTGTTAGGGAACACCGGGGAGCTGTTTTTT
CDR3: CASSLLGNTGELFF

V: TRBV29-1
D: .
J: TRBJ2-3
size: .
DNA: TGCAGCGTTGAATCCCCCGGGACTGCCATAATAGATACGCAGTATTTT
CDR3: CSVESPGTAIIDTQYF

V: TRBV5-1
D: TRBD1
J: TRBJ2-7
size: .
DNA: TGCGCCAGCAGCTGGGAAGGGACAGGGCAGGAGCAGTACTTC
CDR3: CASSWEGTGQEQYF

V: TRBV7-9
D: .
J: TRBJ2-2
size: .
DNA: TGTGCCAGCAGCCCGAACAGCGGGGAGCTGTTTTTT
CDR3: CASSPNSGELFF

V: TRBV28
D: .
J: TRBJ2-7
size: .
DNA: TGTGCCAGCAGTTTCAACCTCGTGGCCCACGAGCAGTACTTC
CDR3: CASSFNLVAHEQYF

V: TRBV19
D: .
J: TRBJ2-1
size: .
DNA: TGTGCCAGTAGTATGGGGAGTATCTCCTACAATGAGCAGTTCTTC
CDR3: CASSMGSISYNEQFF

V: TRBV9
D: TRBD2
J: TRBJ2-5
size: .
DNA: TGTGCCAGCAGCTCCCAAGCGGGAGGGCCCCAGTACTTC
CDR3: CASSSQAGGPQYF

V: TRBV29-1
D: TRBD2
J: TRBJ2-7
size: .
DNA: TGCAGCGTTGAGCTAGCGGGAACCTACGAGCAGTACTTC
CDR3: CSVELAGTYEQYF

V: TRBV5-1
D: .
J: TRBJ1-2
size: .
DNA: TGCGCCAGCAGCCCCAGGAGGGGGGGAGAGTACGGCTATGGCTACACCTTC
CDR3: CASSPRRGGEYGYGYTF

V: TRBV15
D: TRBD2
J: TRBJ2-7
size: .
DNA: TGTGCCACCAGCTGGAGCGGGAACTCCTACGAGCAGTACTTC
CDR3: CATSWSGNSYEQYF

V: TRBV15
D: .
J: TRBJ2-7
size: .
DNA: TGTGCCACCAGCAGAGATCGGGTCCAGCGGGACGAGCAGTACTTC
CDR3: CATSRDRVQRDEQYF

V: TRBV6-4
D: .
J: TRBJ2-3
size: .
DNA: TGTGCCAGCAGTGACTCTAGTTCCACAGATACGCAGTATTTT
CDR3: CASSDSSSTDTQYF

V: TRBV9
D: TRBD1
J: TRBJ2-2
size: .
DNA: TGTGCCAGCAGCAACTGGGACAGCGGCGGGGAGCTGTTTTTT
CDR3: CASSNWDSGGELFF

V: TRBV4-1
D: .
J: TRBJ2-1
size: once
DNA: TGCGCCAGCAGCCAAGAGTGGACAGACTACAATGAGCAGTTCTTC
CDR3: CASSQEWTDYNEQFF

V: TRBV6-4
D: .
J: TRBJ2-7
size: .
DNA: TGTGCCAGCAGCCATCCCTGCAGCCCATCATACTACGAGCAGTACTTC
CDR3: CASSHPCSPSYYEQYF

V: TRBV7-8
D: TRBD2
J: TRBJ2-7
size: .
DNA: TGTGCCAGCAGCCTCGGGACTAGCGTTGCCGAGCAGTACTTC
CDR3: CASSLGTSVAEQYF

V: TRBV6-5
D: .
J: TRBJ1-2
size: .
DNA: TGTGCCAGCCGGCAGGGCAGTAACTATGGCTACACCTTC
CDR3: CASRQGSNYGYTF